These 15 T cell receptor beta chains share one sample of origin, sequenced in a study of cytomegalovirus exposure and HLA in healthy donors. The PCR made use of 60 Vbeta and 13 Jbeta primers. This table comes from immunoSEQ multiplex PCR, and its TCRdb copy is limited to in-frame clones, with some not included. In the table there are some 190,000 clones, 76% of which are singletons. The sample taken for sequencing was PBMCs. These receptors were collected from a man between 18 and 29 years old in good health and CMV-seronegative.

CDR3 residues: CASRRDREETQYF. The CDR3 nucleotides read TGTGCCAGTAGAAGGGACAGGGAAGAGACCCAGTACTTC. This chain connects TRBV19 to TRBJ2-5; 9 positions agree with TRBD1. With 6 bases clipped from V and 3 bases from J, the junction kept 2 bases outside the gene matches. The CDR3 length is 13 residues. CDR1 and CDR2 (germline): LNHDA, SQIVND (reference sequence).

V gene TRBV2 combines with J gene TRBJ2-3, with 9 bases lining up with TRBD2. V lost 4 bases, J lost 2 bases, and 7 bases stayed unmatched. This CDR3 is 16 amino acids long. Germline values: CDR1 SNHLY, CDR2 FYNNEI. CDR3 in amino acids: CASSGGSGGPTDTQYF. The CDR3 DNA is TGTGCCAGCAGTGGAGGTAGCGGGGGACCCACAGATACGCAGTATTTT.

This chain joins TRBV4-2 and TRBJ1-2; a possible D gene is TRBD1 (5 bases). Germline V gene lookup returns CDR1 LGHNA and CDR2 YNFKEQ. There are 15 residues in the CDR3. V lost 0 bases, J lost 7 bases, and 15 bases lay in between. The CDR3 region has the DNA TGTGCCAGCAGCCAAGAGAGACAGAAGGCGAGTGGCTACACCTTC. Protein sequence: CASSQERQKASGYTF.

This clone was observed once. The chain has TRBV6-5 and TRBJ2-7, with 7 bases fitting TRBD1. The J segment lost 3 bases and the V segment lost 6 bases, leaving 5 bases of the junction unmatched. The CDR3 is 13 residues long. Per germline, CDR1 MNHEY and CDR2 SVGAGI. CDR3 sequence reads: CASSRDSFYEQYF. DNA of the CDR3: TGTGCCAGCAGCAGGGACAGCTTCTACGAGCAGTACTTC.

The rearrangement joins TRBV6-5 to TRBJ1-3; the match to TRBD1 covers 12 bases. V lost 7 bases to trimming and J lost 13 bases; unmatched junction nucleotides: 11. The CDR3 totals 14 residues. Germline V gene data show CDR1 as MNHEY and CDR2 as SVGAGI. The CDR3 sequence is CASTSGTGGARIYF. The CDR3 DNA is TGTGCCAGCACCTCCGGGACAGGGGGCGCCAGGATATATTTT.

This clone has only one observation. This sequence joins TRBV27 and TRBJ2-7, with TRBD1 matching over 8 bases. Trimming took 4 bases from V and 2 from J; bases not matched to a gene: 10. From germline, CDR1 is MNHEY and CDR2 SMNVEV (reference sequence). The CDR3 has 16 amino acids. The CDR3 protein is CASSSPSPGQAYEQYF. In DNA form, the CDR3 reads TGTGCCAGCAGTTCACCCTCCCCGGGACAGGCCTACGAGCAGTACTTC.

The V gene is TRBV9, the J gene TRBJ2-3, with TRBD2 matching over 11 bases. The CDR3 loop spans 18 amino acids. Germline CDR1 SGDLS, CDR2 YYNGEE. With V trimmed by 0 bases and J by 2 bases, 8 bases remained unmatched. In nucleotides, the CDR3 is TGTGCCAGCAGCGTAGCGGTGACTAGCGGGGTGATCACAGATACGCAGTATTTT. Translated, it gives CASSVAVTSGVITDTQYF.

A word on this clone: The identical CDR3 is also encoded by other nucleotide sequences in the sample. The chain couples TRBV2 to TRBJ2-2; 9 bases line up with TRBD1. The CDR3 has 14 residues. After removal of 6 bases from V and 1 base from J, the junction contained 0 bases not matched to a gene. Germline-derived CDR1 and CDR2 are SNHLY and FYNNEI. For the CDR3, the DNA is TGTGCCAGCAGGGGACAGGGGAACACCGGGGAGCTGTTTTTT. Protein sequence: CASRGQGNTGELFF.

This clone was counted only a few times. The chain links TRBV7-9 to TRBJ2-7, with TRBD2 matching 7 bases. Losses at the gene ends were 4 bases for V and 3 bases for J; bases not matched to a gene: 12. Germline V CDR1 and CDR2: SEHNR, FQNEAQ (reference sequence). The CDR3 is made up of 16 amino acids. CDR3 bases: TGTGCCAGCAGCTCCGGGTCCGGGACTATATACTACGAGCAGTACTTC. Protein product: CASSSGSGTIYYEQYF.

This clone came up a few times. V and J are TRBV6-6 and TRBJ1-1; 7 nucleotides agree with TRBD1. Germline CDR1 is MNHNY and CDR2 is SVGAGI (reference sequence). The CDR3 sequence is 12 residues long. The junction had 6 bases not matched to a gene; V was cut back by 6 bases and J by 8 bases. The CDR3 spells CASSHDREEAFF. The DNA of the CDR3 is TGTGCCAGCAGCCATGACAGGGAGGAAGCTTTCTTT.

The chain joins TRBV28 to TRBJ2-7, with 7 bases fitting TRBD1. Germline lookup yields CDR1 MDHEN and CDR2 SYDVKM. Trimming removed 5 bases from V and 3 bases from J; junction bases left unmatched: 10. The CDR3 consists of 15 residues. In nucleotides, the CDR3 is TGTGCCAGCAGTAAACCGGGACAGTCCCACTACGAGCAGTACTTC. Translating it yields CASSKPGQSHYEQYF. Full variable domain (outside the CDR3, taken from reference TRBV28 and TRBJ2-7): DVKVTQSSRYLVKRTGEKVFLECVQDMDHENMFWYRQDPGLGLRLIYFSYDVKMKEKGDIPEGYSVSREKKERFSLILESASTNQTSMYLCASSKPGQSHYEQYFGPGTRLTVT.

The chain couples TRBV19 to TRBJ2-2; weak D call: TRBD1 (6 bases). The CDR3 extends over 16 amino acids. V was pared by 1 base and J by 2 bases, with 11 bases between. The germline V gene has CDR1 LNHDA and CDR2 SQIVND (reference sequence). CDR3 in DNA: TGTGCCAGTAGTATAGGAACAGGGATTAACACCGGGGAGCTGTTTTTT. This encodes CASSIGTGINTGELFF. The full variable domain, completed using reference TRBV19 and TRBJ2-2, is DGGITQSPKYLFRKEGQNVTLSCEQNLNHDAMYWYRQDPGQGLRLIYYSQIVNDFQKGDIAEGYSVSREKKESFPLTVTSAQKNPTAFYLCASSIGTGINTGELFFGEGSRLTVL.

The chain couples TRBV5-6 to TRBJ2-6; D is undetermined. There are 16 residues in the CDR3. Germline CDR1 is SGHDT and CDR2 is YYEEEE. The V gene lost 1 base and the J gene lost 0 bases, with 8 bases spanning the gap. CDR3 amino acids: CASSLSHFSGANVLTF. In DNA form, the CDR3 reads TGTGCCAGCAGCTTGTCTCACTTCTCTGGGGCCAACGTCCTGACTTTC.

For the CDR3, the DNA is TGCGCCAGCAGCTTGTTTCGGACAGGGGAAGAGACCCAGTACTTC. This encodes CASSLFRTGEETQYF. The rearrangement uses TRBV5-1 and TRBJ2-5; 9 nucleotides agree with TRBD1. V dropped 1 base and J dropped 3; count of bases not matched to a gene: 4. The CDR3 sequence is 15 residues long. Germline CDR1 and CDR2: SGHRS and YFSETQ.

As to this clone: The junction departs from germline at one end; a sequencing error may be responsible. The CDR3 bases are TGTTCCAGCAGCTTAGAAGCCTATGGCTACACCTTC. Translation: CSSSLEAYGYTF. V gene TRBV7-9 combines with J gene TRBJ1-2, with D unclear. Looked up from germline, CDR1 is SEHNR and CDR2 is FQNEAQ (reference sequence). The CDR3 is 12 residues long. Full variable domain (rest looked up from reference TRBV7-9 and TRBJ1-2): DTGVSQNPRHKITKRGQNVTFRCDPISEHNRLYWYRQTLGQGPEFLTYFQNEAQLEKSRLLSDRFSAERPKGSFSTLEIQRTEQGDSAMYLCSSSLEAYGYTFGSGTRLTVV.